This passage covers 23 T cell receptor beta chains from one sample sequenced in a study of a mutant IDH1 vaccine in newly diagnosed glioma. The data were produced by immunoSEQ multiplex PCR, yet TCRdb's version contains in-frame clones alone and is incomplete. The data show some 16,000 clones, with more than 65% seen just once and approximately 11% held by the top ten. The time point denotes: baseline, week 1 (first vaccination visit). The treatment here: pre-vaccination baseline after standard-of-care therapy. Sequencing was performed on PBMCs, taken from a glioma patient treated with radiotherapy, temozolomide or both. These receptors originate from a man aged 35 to 55 with glioma.

This clone was picked up a small number of times. The chain has TRBV9 and TRBJ2-7; D call uncertain. V lost 4 bases and J lost 2, with 13 bases in between. The CDR3 is made up of 14 amino acids. Germline assignment: CDR1 SGDLS and CDR2 YYNGEE. The CDR3 region is CASSPRFETYEQYF. CDR3 DNA: TGTGCCAGCAGCCCGCGTTTCGAGACCTACGAGCAGTACTTC.

V gene TRBV27 combines with J gene TRBJ1-2, with TRBD1 matching 7 bases. The CDR3 runs to 15 residues. Germline CDR1 reads MNHEY; CDR2 reads SMNVEV (reference sequence). Trimming removed 6 bases from V and 4 bases from J; junction bases left unmatched: 11. The CDR3 bases are TGTGCCAGCAGGCAAGACAGGGACTTATCCTATGGCTACACCTTC. This gives the protein CASRQDRDLSYGYTF.

The chain employs TRBV6-5 and TRBJ1-5; D gene unclear. V lost 0 bases and J lost 6, with 12 bases in between. From germline, CDR1 is MNHEY and CDR2 SVGAGI. The CDR3 runs to 15 residues. CDR3 DNA: TGTGCCAGCAGTTACTCGGTCCAGACAACTCAGCCCCAGCATTTT. Translating it yields CASSYSVQTTQPQHF.

The chain uses TRBV27 and TRBJ2-2; TRBD2 aligns across 9 bases. CDR1 and CDR2 (germline): MNHEY, SMNVEV (reference sequence). The CDR3 loop spans 23 amino acids. Trimming took 3 bases from V and 3 from J; bases not matched to a gene: 26. The CDR3 sequence is CASSFLAQTIAGVPVGDTGELFF. CDR3 nucleotides: TGTGCCAGCAGTTTCCTTGCCCAAACTATAGCGGGAGTTCCCGTAGGGGACACCGGGGAGCTGTTTTTT.

This rearrangement joins TRBV7-2 to TRBJ2-7, with D possibly being TRBD1 or TRBD2 (5 bases each). CDR3 length equals 15 residues. CDR1 is SGHTA and CDR2 is FQGNSA in the germline V gene. V dropped 5 bases and J dropped 0 bases, with 14 bases sitting between them. Here the CDR3 reads CASSGGGGGSYEQYV. The CDR3 DNA is TGTGCCAGCAGCGGGGGTGGTGGTGGCTCCTACGAGCAGTACGTC.

V and J are TRBV6-5 and TRBJ2-2; 8 bases align to TRBD2. V dropped 6 bases and J dropped 3; count of bases not matched to a gene: 3. The CDR3 is 14 amino acids. From germline, CDR1 is MNHEY and CDR2 SVGAGI. The CDR3 reads CASRRTSHTGELFF. DNA for the CDR3: TGTGCCAGCAGAAGGACTAGCCACACCGGGGAGCTGTTTTTT.

Only one count was recorded for this clone. The chain is built from TRBV19 and TRBJ1-4, with 10 bases aligning to TRBD1. This CDR3 has 15 residues. V dropped 6 bases and J dropped 4; count of bases not matched to a gene: 5. Germline CDR1 LNHDA, CDR2 SQIVND (reference sequence). The CDR3 DNA is TGTGCCAGTAGCGGACAGGGGGACTATAATGAAAAACTGTTTTTT. Its translation: CASSGQGDYNEKLFF.

The CDR3 loop is CASSESEREGRYTGELFF. The CDR3 DNA sequence: TGTGCCAGCAGTGAATCGGAGCGGGAGGGCCGATACACCGGGGAGCTGTTTTTT. The chain links TRBV25-1 to TRBJ2-2, with 10 bases identical to TRBD2. V shed 1 base and J 3 bases; nucleotides not matched to a gene: 8. Germline V gene sequence: CDR1 MGHDK, CDR2 SYGVNS. This CDR3 region has 18 residues.

V is TRBV18 and J is TRBJ2-6; D is uncertain. The CDR3 covers 15 residues. Germline-derived CDR1 and CDR2 are KGHSH and LQKENI. The V and J ends lost 2 bases and 4 bases respectively, with 9 bases between them. The CDR3 sequence: CASSPVGSGANVLTF. CDR3 DNA sequence: TGTGCCAGCTCACCAGTAGGGTCGGGGGCCAACGTCCTGACTTTC.

This clone appeared a single time. This chain uses TRBV6-1 with TRBJ1-5, with a tentative D call TRBD1 (5 bases). This CDR3 spans 15 amino acids. V lost 6 bases and J lost 0, with 12 bases in between. Germline assignment: CDR1 MNHNS and CDR2 SASEGT. Here the CDR3 reads CASRAGQNSNQPQHF. The CDR3 coding sequence is TGTGCCAGCAGGGCAGGGCAAAATAGCAATCAGCCCCAGCATTTT.

This clone was counted once. V usage is TRBV18 and J usage is TRBJ2-3; D possibly corresponds to TRBD2 (6 bases). CDR1 KGHSH and CDR2 LQKENI come from the germline V gene. V lost 0 bases and J lost 1, with 11 bases in between. The CDR3 contains 16 residues. CDR3 protein: CASSPPGQRGTDTQYF. CDR3 DNA: TGTGCCAGCTCACCACCGGGTCAGCGGGGCACAGATACGCAGTATTTT.

V usage is TRBV6-1 and J usage is TRBJ2-7, with TRBD2 identical over 8 bases. The trim removed 7 bases at V and 4 bases at J, leaving 12 bases unmatched. Germline V gene lookup returns CDR1 MNHNS and CDR2 SASEGT. This CDR3 comprises 15 residues. CDR3 sequence: CASTPPAGGLYEQYF. CDR3 coding DNA: TGTGCCAGCACCCCCCCTGCGGGAGGTCTATACGAGCAGTACTTC.

The rearrangement joins TRBV6-1 to TRBJ2-7, with TRBD1 as a possible D gene (6 bases). This CDR3 region has 14 residues. CDR1 and CDR2 from the germline V gene are MNHNS and SASEGT. The germline V and J ends were trimmed by 1 base and 2 bases, with 9 bases remaining between them. CDR3 in amino acids: CASSEEGDTYEQYF. CDR3 nucleotide sequence: TGTGCCAGCAGTGAAGAGGGGGACACCTACGAGCAGTACTTC.

V and J are TRBV5-5 and TRBJ2-5; 7 nucleotides agree with TRBD2. The closer fit of TRBJ2-7 to the DNA end suggests the J call may be wrong. This CDR3 region has 15 residues. Germline CDR1 SGHKS, CDR2 YYEKEE (reference sequence). CDR3 coding DNA: TGTGCCAGCAGCTTGGTTGCTAGCGGAACCTACGAGCAGTACTTC. This codes for CASSLVASGTYEQYF.

The gene calls are TRBV11-2 and TRBJ2-2, with 9 nucleotides matching TRBD2. The CDR3 has 15 amino acids. The trim removed 8 bases at V and 3 bases at J, leaving 7 bases unmatched. Per the germline V gene, CDR1 is SGHAT and CDR2 is FQNNGV. In nucleotides, the CDR3 is TGTGCCAGCTCTAGGACTAGCGCTGACACCGGGGAGCTGTTTTTT. Translation: CASSRTSADTGELFF.

The chain joins TRBV5-1 to TRBJ2-4; D perhaps matches TRBD1 (6 bases). The CDR3 is 16 amino acids. Germline V gene lookup returns CDR1 SGHRS and CDR2 YFSETQ. V lost 3 bases and J lost 0, with 13 bases in between. The CDR3 DNA reads as TGCGCCAGCAGCTATGACACAGGGTTAGCCAAAAACATTCAGTACTTC. It is translated as CASSYDTGLAKNIQYF.

The CDR3 protein is CASSPAWRTDTQYF. The CDR3 DNA reads TGCGCCAGCAGCCCGGCTTGGAGGACAGATACGCAGTATTTT. The chain combines TRBV5-1 with TRBJ2-3, with D possibly matching TRBD2 (5 bases). Between the trimmed V and J ends, which lost 4 bases and 3 bases, there was a span of 12 bases. Germline CDR1 and CDR2: SGHRS and YFSETQ. This CDR3 has 14 residues. Using reference TRBV5-1 and TRBJ2-3 for the parts outside the CDR3, the full variable domain is KAGVTQTPRYLIKTRGQQVTLSCSPISGHRSVSWYQQTPGQGLQFLFEYFSETQRNKGNFPGRFSGRQFSNSRSEMNVSTLELGDSALYLCASSPAWRTDTQYFGPGTRLTVL.

In this sample, this clone turned up once. The V and J genes are TRBV19 and TRBJ1-2, with D unresolved. This CDR3 is built from 13 residues. Germline lookup yields CDR1 LNHDA and CDR2 SQIVND (reference sequence). V shed 8 bases and J shed 9 bases, with 19 bases lying between them. The CDR3 loop reads CASLSAGEVSYTF. DNA for the CDR3: TGTGCCAGTCTCTCCGCGGGAGAGGTGAGCTACACCTTC.

V gene TRBV5-1 combines with J gene TRBJ2-5; D assignment may be TRBD1 or TRBD2 (5 bases each). V lost 1 base and J lost 5, with 18 bases in between. CDR3 size: 16 residues. Germline V gene lookup returns CDR1 SGHRS and CDR2 YFSETQ. The CDR3 sequence is CASSLRVGTEPETQYF. The DNA for the CDR3 is TGCGCCAGCAGCTTGAGGGTTGGGACCGAACCCGAGACCCAGTACTTC.

V usage is TRBV7-2 and J usage is TRBJ1-5, with unresolved D. The germline gives CDR1 SGHTA, CDR2 FQGNSA. Trimming pared 4 bases from V and 0 bases from J, leaving 7 bases between. The CDR3 runs 14 residues. DNA for the CDR3: TGTGCCAGCAGCTCATACTTTAGCAATCAGCCCCAGCATTTT. It encodes CASSSYFSNQPQHF.

This clone was seen a handful of times. The rearrangement uses TRBV25-1 and TRBJ2-2, with a possible D match to TRBD1 (5 bases). The CDR3 is 14 amino acids. Germline CDR1 is MGHDK and CDR2 is SYGVNS. V shed 3 bases and J shed 6 bases, with 11 bases lying between them. The CDR3 loop is CASSDRAVAGELFF. The CDR3 DNA reads as TGTGCCAGCAGTGACAGGGCGGTAGCCGGGGAGCTGTTTTTT.

V gene TRBV11-2 combines with J gene TRBJ2-3; the D is unclear. CDR1 is SGHAT and CDR2 is FQNNGV in the germline V gene. The CDR3 has 15 amino acids. The V end was cut by 2 bases, the J end by 3 bases, with 12 bases between. The CDR3 region is CASSLNPRVTDTQYF. In nucleotides, the CDR3 is TGTGCCAGCAGCTTAAACCCTCGGGTGACAGATACGCAGTATTTT.

J is TRBJ1-2 and V is TRBV5-1, with D tentatively TRBD1 (6 bases). CDR3 length: 15 residues. Trimming removed 0 bases from V and 4 bases from J, with 13 bases in between. Germline CDR1 is SGHRS and CDR2 is YFSETQ. The CDR3 DNA reads TGCGCCAGCAGCTTGGCTATGACAGGATTCTATGGCTACACCTTC. Its protein is CASSLAMTGFYGYTF.